The rows below give T cell receptor beta chains drawn from one sample of a study of blood T cell repertoires in COVID-19. TCRdb's table, derived via immunoSEQ multiplex PCR, lists solely in-frame clones and lacks some. The repertoire consists of roughly 330,000 clones, with more than 70% occurring once and the leading ten covering approximately 1.3%. The sequencing input was peripheral blood. These receptors originate from a woman aged 45 to 65 with acute or convalescent COVID-19. The CDR3 runs from the conserved cysteine through the conserved F or W. D genes are given only for firm matches. Expanded clones get a size class; other rows say once, few or many, or leave the size out.

clone_size d_call j_call v_call cdr3_aa cdr3_nt
NA TRBD2 TRBJ2-5 TRBV5-4 CASSLLAAPQETQYF TGTGCCAGCAGCCTCCTAGCGGCCCCTCAAGAGACCCAGTACTTC
few NA TRBJ1-3 TRBV3-1/TRBV3-2 CASQPGANGNTIYF TGTGCCAGCCAGCCAGGGGCAAATGGAAACACCATATATTTT
NA TRBD1 TRBJ1-2 TRBV7-6 CASSAGQGSDYGYTF TGTGCCAGCAGCGCAGGACAGGGGTCGGACTATGGCTACACCTTC
few TRBD1 TRBJ1-5 TRBV5-8 CASSSWDRWESRPQHF TGTGCCAGCAGCTCATGGGACAGGTGGGAAAGTCGGCCCCAGCATTTT
NA TRBD1 TRBJ2-7 TRBV4-1 CASSNPGQGSYEQYF TGCGCCAGCAGCAATCCGGGACAGGGTTCCTACGAGCAGTACTTC
NA TRBD1 TRBJ2-2 TRBV3-1/TRBV3-2 CASSLAGQGAPNTGELFF TGTGCCAGCAGCCTCGCGGGACAGGGGGCACCGAACACCGGGGAGCTGTTTTTT
NA TRBD2 TRBJ2-2 TRBV7-2 CASSPGLAGSWGGELFF TGTGCCAGCAGCCCTGGACTAGCGGGTAGCTGGGGCGGGGAGCTGTTTTTT
NA TRBD1 TRBJ1-2 TRBV6-5 CASTRTGVGGYGYTF TGTGCCAGCACACGAACAGGGGTGGGTGGCTATGGCTACACCTTC
few NA TRBJ2-2 TRBV27 CASRYRVEAGELFF TGTGCCAGCAGGTACAGGGTCGAAGCCGGGGAGCTGTTTTTT
NA TRBD1 TRBJ2-6 TRBV5-1 CASSLQGQGISGANVLTF TGCGCCAGCAGCTTGCAAGGACAGGGTATCTCTGGGGCCAACGTCCTGACTTTC
NA TRBD2 TRBJ2-1 TRBV9 CASTPLAGYNEQFF TGTGCCAGCACGCCACTAGCGGGGTACAATGAGCAGTTCTTC
NA TRBD1 TRBJ2-2 TRBV5-1 CASSFRTGANTGELFF TGCGCCAGCAGCTTTAGGACAGGGGCGAACACCGGGGAGCTGTTTTTT
NA NA TRBJ1-1 TRBV10-3 CAISDPDTPLLSEAFF TGTGCCATCAGTGACCCAGACACACCCCTTTTATCCGAAGCTTTCTTT
NA TRBD1 TRBJ1-5 TRBV4-1 CASSHTTGGQPQHF TGCGCCAGCAGCCACACTACAGGGGGTCAGCCCCAGCATTTT
once NA TRBJ2-2 TRBV19 CASSRGGDTGELFF TGTGCCAGTAGTAGGGGCGGGGACACCGGGGAGCTGTTTTTT
NA NA TRBJ2-7 TRBV14 CASSPSPAGLGEQYF TGTGCCAGCAGCCCATCTCCGGCAGGGCTTGGGGAGCAGTACTTC
NA TRBD1 TRBJ1-5 TRBV19 CASSPGQNNQPQHF TGTGCCAGTAGCCCGGGACAGAACAATCAGCCCCAGCATTTT
NA NA TRBJ1-1 TRBV2 CASSVTGITEAFF TGTGCCAGCAGTGTTACAGGGATCACTGAAGCTTTCTTT
NA NA TRBJ2-2 TRBV14 CASSNYRAGELFF TGTGCCAGCAGCAACTACAGGGCCGGGGAGCTGTTTTTT
NA NA TRBJ1-2 TRBV6-6 CANSGGGAGNYGYTF TGTGCCAACTCGGGAGGAGGCGCCGGTAACTATGGCTACACCTTC
NA TRBD2 TRBJ2-3 TRBV7-8 CASSLNAGGVTDTQYF TGTGCCAGCAGCTTAAATGCCGGGGGGGTCACAGATACGCAGTATTTT
NA NA TRBJ1-1 TRBV2 CASSRTANTEAFF TGTGCCAGCTCCCGGACAGCGAACACTGAAGCTTTCTTT
NA TRBD2 TRBJ2-5 TRBV6-2/TRBV6-3 CASSWSGEPRETQYF TGTGCCAGCAGTTGGAGCGGGGAACCTCGAGAGACCCAGTACTTC
NA NA TRBJ1-2 TRBV11-1 CASSLQGRYGYTF TGTGCCAGCAGCTTACAGGGGCGCTATGGCTACACCTTC
NA TRBD1 TRBJ1-5 TRBV27 CASSLTGTEYSNQPQHF TGTGCCAGCAGTCTCACCGGGACAGAATATAGCAATCAGCCCCAGCATTTT
NA TRBD2 TRBJ2-1 TRBV6-5 CASRYGTSAAYNEQFF TGTGCCAGCAGATACGGGACTAGCGCGGCCTACAATGAGCAGTTCTTC
NA TRBD1 TRBJ2-5 TRBV5-1 CASSPGQGRETQYF TGCGCCAGCAGCCCGGGACAGGGTAGGGAGACCCAGTACTTC
NA TRBD2 TRBJ2-5 TRBV29-1 CSGGLVETQYF TGCAGCGGTGGACTAGTGGAGACCCAGTACTTC
NA NA TRBJ1-1 TRBV6-5 CASKLQGPEAFF TGTGCCAGCAAACTACAGGGCCCTGAAGCTTTCTTT
NA NA TRBJ1-5 TRBV6-4 CASSDSNPMNQPQHF TGTGCCAGCAGTGACTCGAATCCTATGAATCAGCCCCAGCATTTT
NA NA TRBJ1-5 TRBV27 CASSSQGRPNQPQHF TGTGCCAGCAGTTCTCAGGGCCGGCCCAATCAGCCCCAGCATTTT
once TRBD2 TRBJ2-2 TRBV10-3 CAISESAAGASGELFF TGTGCCATCAGTGAGTCGGCAGCGGGGGCCTCCGGGGAGCTGTTTTTT
NA TRBD2 TRBJ2-1 TRBV18 CASSPGTSNEQFF TGTGCCAGCTCGCCCGGGACTAGCAATGAGCAGTTCTTC
NA TRBD2 TRBJ2-1 TRBV15 CATSRALSGGNEQFF TGTGCCACCAGCAGAGCCCTTAGCGGGGGGAATGAGCAGTTCTTC
once TRBD1 TRBJ1-1 TRBV7-9 CASSPPQGATEAFF TGTGCCAGCAGCCCTCCACAGGGGGCAACTGAAGCTTTCTTT
once NA TRBJ2-1 TRBV30 CACRTGTYNEQFF TGTGCCTGTAGGACGGGGACCTACAATGAGCAGTTCTTC